What follows describes a single T cell receptor beta chain. V shed 6 bases and J shed 2 bases, with 13 bases lying between them. Looked up from germline, CDR1 is LNHDA and CDR2 is SQIVND (reference sequence). This CDR3 comprises 14 residues. The sample originates from a study of shared clonotypes between healthy human individuals. Caucasian adults residing in Nashville, Tennessee made up all the donors. How the authors handled the data: ImmunoSEQ yielded junction-only sequences lacking quality scores, so filtering differed. Assay: immunoSEQ multiplex PCR; the TCRdb copy retains only in-frame clones and omits some. D and trimming were read from the DNA, whereas the V and J calls and clone size are those reported in that table. The data show about 1.5 million clones, 95% to 99% seen once.

This chain uses TRBV19 with TRBJ1-2; the D is unclear. Sequenced: naive CD4+ T cells sorted from blood. Subset given: CD45RA+ positively selected. The source is a man aged 25 to 40 in good health. CDR3 nucleotide sequence: TGTGCCAGTAGGCCAATCGGGGTGAACTATGGCTACACCTTC. Protein: CASRPIGVNYGYTF. Combining the CDR3 with reference TRBV19 and TRBJ1-2 gives the whole variable domain DGGITQSPKYLFRKEGQNVTLSCEQNLNHDAMYWYRQDPGQGLRLIYYSQIVNDFQKGDIAEGYSVSREKKESFPLTVTSAQKNPTAFYLCASRPIGVNYGYTFGSGTRLTVV.